This TCR beta chain was obtained from a study of vaccination and CD4 T cells after COVID-19. Details on this clonotype: Its specificity is not known.

Documented treatment: approximately 9-day PBMC culture with coronavirus spike peptide pools or control peptides (ViraFEST assay). Germline CDR1 and CDR2: GTSNPN and SVGIG (reference sequence). The trim removed 2 bases at V and 3 bases at J, leaving 6 bases unmatched. This CDR3 is 15 amino acids long. Cultured CD4+ T-cell DNA underwent Oncomine TCR Beta short-read sequencing. TCRdb reprocessed the PCR reads via MiXCR and lists one record per CDR3 protein. The repertoire consists of over 9,500 distinct CDR3 sequences, with 44% occurring once and the leading ten covering about 37%. The sequencing sample was made of CD4+ T cells from blood, cultured in vitro. J is TRBJ2-1 and V is TRBV30, with 8 nucleotides matching TRBD1. This clonotype was sampled from a human donor who had recovered from COVID-19. The CDR3 DNA sequence: TGTGCCTGGAGTCCCGGACAGGGCAGCTACAATGAGCAGTTCTTC. This codes for CAWSPGQGSYNEQFF.